This paragraph covers one TCR beta chain sequence. Its target is not known. This research-autopsy study prospectively enrolled adult allogeneic hematopoietic cell transplant recipients with steroid-refractory graft-versus-host disease. All graft-versus-host disease patients had gastrointestinal involvement and received several lines of directed therapy. Only in-frame clones appear in the TCRdb table, and some are missing; sequencing was by immunoSEQ multiplex PCR. This table holds about 3,300 clones, approximately 71% found once. This sample is drawn from a study of tissue T cells after allogeneic stem cell transplantation. Overall study results and limits: Limitations included a small, clinically heterogeneous cohort and limited sampling depth. Anatomically similar tissues had similar TCR repertoires within each patient. Across patients, clones rarely overlapped, yet motif clusters were shared tissue-specifically.

Germline assignment: CDR1 ENHRY and CDR2 SYGVKD. CDR3 length equals 13 residues. Trimming cost V 8 bases and J 7 bases, with 14 bases left between them. The sequence was collected from a male patient aged 60 or over with steroid-refractory graft-versus-host disease after an allogeneic stem cell transplant. Some T cells may be graft donor cells. This chain uses TRBV10-3 with TRBJ2-2; D may be TRBD2 (5 bases). Sequenced material: small intestine tissue, taken at autopsy. This CDR3 reads CAILREQGGELFF. In DNA, the CDR3 is TGTGCCATCTTAAGGGAGCAAGGCGGGGAGCTGTTTTTT.